The source of this TCR beta chain is a study of blood T cell repertoires in COVID-19. Overall study context: Samples came from the United States, Italy and Spain, spanning acute and convalescent COVID-19.

The junction had 7 bases not matched to a gene; V was cut back by 7 bases and J by 9 bases. The germline V gene encodes CDR1 SGHRS and CDR2 YFSETQ. The CDR3 contains 15 residues. The method was immunoSEQ multiplex PCR; TCRdb's version includes in-frame clones alone and lacks a portion of them. Among approximately 400,000 clones listed, roughly 77% were seen once. The sample consisted of peripheral blood. The rearrangement links TRBV5-1 to TRBJ2-1; TRBD2 matches 16 bases. The receptor was isolated from a human donor with acute or convalescent COVID-19. The donor label of this sample is uncertain. As DNA, the CDR3 is TGCGCCAGCGAGGGACTAGCGGGAGGGCCGACTGAGCAGTTCTTC. It specifies CASEGLAGGPTEQFF.